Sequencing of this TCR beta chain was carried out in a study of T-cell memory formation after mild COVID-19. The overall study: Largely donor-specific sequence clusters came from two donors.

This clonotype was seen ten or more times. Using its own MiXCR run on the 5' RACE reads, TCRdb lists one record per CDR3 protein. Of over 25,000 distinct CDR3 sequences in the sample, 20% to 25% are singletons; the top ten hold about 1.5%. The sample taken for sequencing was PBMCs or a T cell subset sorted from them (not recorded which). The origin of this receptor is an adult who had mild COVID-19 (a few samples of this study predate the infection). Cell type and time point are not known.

The CDR3 loop reads CASIPPRSRDTEAFF. The CDR3 region has the DNA TGTGCCAGCATCCCTCCCAGGAGCAGGGACACTGAAGCTTTCTTT. The V call is TRBV2, the J call TRBJ1-1; tentatively, D is TRBD1 (5 bases). The CDR3 is 15 amino acids. V dropped 7 bases and J dropped 3 bases, with 18 bases sitting between them. Germline V gene sequence: CDR1 SNHLY, CDR2 FYNNEI.